What follows is one T cell receptor beta chain and its context. What it binds is not known. The protocol was immunoSEQ multiplex PCR, while the TCRdb copy is restricted to in-frame clones and leaves out a portion. Among more than 400,000 clones, approximately 92% were seen once, and the ten largest hold over 1.5%. Sample treatment: over 15 received Ad26.COV2.S at low or high dose, single or two shots; 5 received placebo; per-sample allocation not given. Repertoires come from day 63 after the first vaccine or placebo injection. These data originate in a study of Ad26.COV2.S vaccination and SARS-CoV-2 variants. Broader study findings: Compared with placebo recipients, vaccine recipients had higher spike-specific TCR breadth.

Here the sequenced sample was peripheral blood, taken in a trial of Ad26.COV2.S vaccine versus placebo. The receptor's source is a person aged 18-60 years who received the Ad26.COV2.S COVID-19 vaccine or a placebo.

CDR3 residues: CASTGGLTDTQYF. CDR3 in DNA: TGTGCCAGCACGGGGGGGCTCACAGATACGCAGTATTTT. V is TRBV5-4 and J is TRBJ2-3, with 8 positions matching TRBD2. The J segment lost 2 bases and the V segment lost 6 bases, leaving 2 bases of the junction unmatched. The CDR3 has 13 residues. Germline V gene lookup returns CDR1 SGHNT and CDR2 YYREEE (reference sequence).